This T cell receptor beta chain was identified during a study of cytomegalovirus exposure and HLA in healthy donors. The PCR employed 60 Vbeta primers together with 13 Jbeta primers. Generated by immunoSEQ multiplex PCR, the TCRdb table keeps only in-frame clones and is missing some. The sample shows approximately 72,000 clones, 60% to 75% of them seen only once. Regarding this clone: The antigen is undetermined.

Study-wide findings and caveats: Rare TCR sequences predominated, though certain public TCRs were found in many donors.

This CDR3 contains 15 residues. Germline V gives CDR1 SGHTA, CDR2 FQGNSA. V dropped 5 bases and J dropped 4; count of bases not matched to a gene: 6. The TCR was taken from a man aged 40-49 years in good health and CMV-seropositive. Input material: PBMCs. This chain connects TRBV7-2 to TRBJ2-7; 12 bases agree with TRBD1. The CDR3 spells CASSRGQGARYEQYF. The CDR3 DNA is TGTGCCAGCAGCCGGGGACAGGGGGCTCGGTACGAGCAGTACTTC.